What follows are 2 T cell receptor beta chains derived from one specimen sequenced in a study of T cells after posttransplantation cyclophosphamide (dated by TCRdb to between 2015 and 2016). Preparation of the library involved the immunoSEQ multiplex PCR assay. TCRdb retrieved this table from immuneACCESS and kept in-frame rearrangements only. Not all clones are present; in checked studies, unresolved V genes account for under half, and no reason is known for the remainder. Within this sample are approximately 50,000 clones, with approximately 94% of them counted one time only. The top ten clones comprise 2.5% to 3.5% of the sample. The sequenced sample consisted of PBMCs. All receptors come from a woman aged 25-40 years in good health and a related stem cell transplant donor.

This chain uses TRBV7-3 with TRBJ2-3; TRBD2 is a possible D gene (6 bases). The CDR3 loop spans 14 amino acids. Trimming left V 5 bases short and J 3 bases short, with 12 bases between. The V gene's germline CDR1 is SGHTA and CDR2 FQGTGA. This CDR3 reads CASSPLSGTDTQYF. CDR3 in DNA: TGTGCCAGCAGCCCCCTTAGCGGTACAGATACGCAGTATTTT.

J is TRBJ2-7 and V is TRBV9; the match to TRBD2 covers 9 bases. The CDR3 spans 16 residues. J gave up 2 bases and V 0 bases, and 6 bases lay outside the gene matches. Germline V gene data show CDR1 as SGDLS and CDR2 as YYNGEE. This CDR3 is CASSVGRTSDTYEQYF. The CDR3 nucleotides read TGTGCCAGCAGCGTAGGACGGACTAGCGATACCTACGAGCAGTACTTC.